What follows is one TCR beta chain and its context. The target antigen is unknown. The CDR3 runs to 12 residues. Deletions cut 3 bases from V and 5 bases from J, with 7 bases between. The V gene's germline CDR1 is KGHSH and CDR2 LQKENI. This specimen belongs to a study of graft-versus-host responses after intestinal transplantation. About the research overall: Transplantation in recipients was multivisceral, liver-intestinal, or isolated intestinal. Following induction with anti-thymocyte globulin, all recipients were given tacrolimus and steroids for roughly three years. Study-level points and caveats: Within the allografts of patients who had graft-donor T cell macrochimerism, graft-versus-host to host-versus-graft clonal ratios were high. Recipient marrow held GvH clones, some first seen in ileum or blood.

TCRdb keeps only in-frame clones here, not all; method: immunoSEQ multiplex PCR. Of under 150,000 clones in the sample, just under 95% were seen once. The starting material was unstimulated CD4+ T cells sorted from spleen or lymph node cells, obtained before intestinal transplant. The chain carries TRBV18 and TRBJ2-5; the D is unclear. The TCR sequence derives from a human donor who received an intestinal transplant. This chain's CDR3 is CASSPGFETQYF. The CDR3 DNA reads as TGTGCCAGCTCACCGGGGTTTGAGACCCAGTACTTC.